These T cell receptor beta chains were read from a single sample in a study of shared clonotypes between healthy human individuals. Clones were read by immunoSEQ multiplex PCR, and TCRdb kept only the in-frame ones, dropping some. The data contain 2 million to 3 million clones, 93% of them singletons. The sequenced sample was naive CD4+ T cells from PBMCs. All receptors derive from a man aged 18 to 30 in good health. Some clones in this sample may be carry-over from other donors' samples. CDR3s include the opening cysteine and the closing phenylalanine or tryptophan. D genes are given only for firm matches. Size values are once, few and many counts, or a class for expanded clones, and some rows have none.

.	.	TRBJ1-5	TRBV6-1	CASSEERRGGQPQHF	TGTGCCAGCAGTGAAGAGCGCAGGGGTGGGCAGCCCCAGCATTTT
.	.	TRBJ1-5	TRBV19	CASSIRQSNQPQHF	TGTGCCAGTAGTATTCGGCAGAGTAACCAGCCCCAGCATTTT
TRBD1	.	TRBJ2-2	TRBV19	CASSHRRRDRGEAGELFF	TGTGCCAGTAGCCACAGACGGCGCGACAGGGGGGAGGCCGGGGAGCTGTTTTTT
TRBD1	.	TRBJ2-2	TRBV12-5	CASAYGTGTNTGELFF	TGTGCTAGTGCCTATGGGACAGGGACGAACACCGGGGAGCTGTTTTTT
TRBD2	once	TRBJ2-7	TRBV6-1	CASRRLAGDYEQYF	TGTGCCAGCAGGAGACTAGCGGGAGACTACGAGCAGTACTTC
TRBD2	.	TRBJ2-5	TRBV5-1	CASTKSGLAGVETQYF	TGCGCCAGCACCAAATCCGGGCTAGCGGGAGTAGAGACCCAGTACTTC
.	.	TRBJ1-5	TRBV15	CATSRSGLSNQPQHF	TGTGCCACCAGCAGATCGGGACTTAGCAATCAGCCCCAGCATTTT
TRBD2	.	TRBJ2-7	TRBV15	CATSRARTSEYEQYF	TGTGCCACCAGCAGAGCTAGGACTAGCGAATACGAGCAGTACTTC
TRBD2	.	TRBJ2-1	TRBV4-2	CASSPGTSGRQGHNEQFF	TGTGCCAGCAGCCCCGGGACTAGCGGGAGACAGGGACACAATGAGCAGTTCTTC
TRBD1	.	TRBJ1-1	TRBV10-3	CAISAGWTGVTEAFF	TGTGCCATCAGTGCCGGATGGACAGGGGTCACTGAAGCTTTCTTT
.	.	TRBJ2-3	TRBV27	CASGIAATQYF	TGTGCCAGCGGTATTGCGGCTACGCAGTATTTT
.	.	TRBJ1-3	TRBV9	CASSVDSDNSGNTIYF	TGTGCCAGCAGCGTAGACTCAGACAACTCTGGAAACACCATATATTTT
TRBD2	.	TRBJ2-7	TRBV28	CASRHSRTRLAEGREQYF	TGTGCCAGCAGACACTCCAGAACCCGACTAGCGGAGGGACGAGAGCAGTACTTC
.	few	TRBJ2-2	TRBV10-3	CAISVDTGELFF	TGTGCCATCAGTGTCGACACCGGGGAGCTGTTTTTT
.	few	TRBJ1-1	TRBV2	CASTAEGNLPEAFF	TGTGCCAGCACTGCTGAGGGTAATTTGCCTGAAGCTTTCTTT
.	.	TRBJ1-2	TRBV28	CASRSTGRDLGYTF	TGTGCCAGCAGGTCCACCGGGAGAGATCTCGGCTACACCTTC
.	.	TRBJ2-7	TRBV13	CASSRGPPSGLTPYEQYF	TGTGCCAGCAGCCGCGGGCCCCCAAGCGGCCTCACCCCCTACGAGCAGTACTTC
.	.	TRBJ2-5	TRBV28	CASNVLGGVKGGTQYF	TGTGCCAGCAACGTCCTTGGAGGCGTGAAGGGGGGGACCCAGTACTTC
TRBD1	.	TRBJ2-2	TRBV5-1	CASSLRTGSTGELFF	TGCGCCAGCAGCTTGAGGACAGGGTCGACCGGGGAGCTGTTTTTT
.	.	TRBJ1-2	TRBV2	CASSASNYGYTF	TGTGCCAGCAGTGCCTCTAACTATGGCTACACCTTC
.	.	TRBJ1-5	TRBV19	CASSIEGVGQSNQPQHF	TGTGCCAGTAGTATAGAGGGGGTGGGCCAGAGCAATCAGCCCCAGCATTTT
TRBD2	.	TRBJ2-7	TRBV5-1	CASSWGLAGGREQYF	TGCGCCAGCAGCTGGGGACTAGCGGGAGGAAGAGAGCAGTACTTC